The clone carrying this T cell receptor (beta chain) was recorded a few times. The target antigen is unknown. This record comes from a study of CD8 T cells in Susac syndrome. Germline V gives CDR1 MNHNS, CDR2 SASEGT. Germline trimming cut 6 bases from V and 0 bases from J; bases unmatched to any gene: 4. This CDR3 has 16 amino acids. Whole-study findings and limits: As the study acknowledged, the number of individuals who were part of its TCR sequencing and HLA analysis was relatively small.

Random hexamers primed reverse transcription of about 0.45 to 1 ug RNA. A multiplex approach, immunoSEQ multiplex PCR, amplified TCR beta CDR3 across 54 Vbeta and 13 Jbeta. TCRdb re-derived calls from the immunoSEQ multiplex PCR reads in MiXCR, one entry per CDR3 protein. In the table there are 150,000 to 200,000 distinct CDR3 sequences, roughly 93% of which are singletons. Sequenced input: CD4+ T cells from PBMCs. This receptor was identified in a human donor in good health. The chain uses TRBV6-1 and TRBJ2-5, with TRBD2 identical over 13 bases. The CDR3 coding sequence is TGTGCCAGCAGCCTCGGACTAGCGGGGGACCAAGAGACCCAGTACTTC. Amino acids: CASSLGLAGDQETQYF.